This is a list of T cell receptor beta chains from one sample in a study of T-cell reconstitution after alpha-beta-depleted transplantation in children. Via MiXCR, TCRdb re-called the PCR reads, giving one row per CDR3 protein. The data show approximately 250,000 distinct CDR3 sequences, 9.7% seen once. The material sequenced was PBMCs from the stem cell graft donor, taken from the stem cell graft. Source of these receptors: a human donor who donated a stem cell graft to a child with SCID. Each CDR3 is given with its conserved first and last residue. D genes are given only for firm matches. Size values are once, few and many counts, or a class for expanded clones, and some rows have none.

clone size,V gene,D gene,J gene,CDR3 protein,CDR3 DNA
.,TRBV21-1,.,TRBJ1-5,CASRRRTGGPRYSIQPQHF,TGTGCCAGCAGAAGACGGACAGGGGGCCCGCGGTATAGCATTCAGCCCCAGCATTTT
many,TRBV6-6,.,TRBJ2-3,CASSYWDTQYF,TGTGCCAGCAGTTACTGGGACACCCAGTATTTT
many,TRBV28,.,TRBJ2-1,CASSFTLAGARGNEQFF,TGTGCCAGCAGTTTTACTCTCGCGGGGGCCAGGGGTAATGAGCAGTTCTTC
many,TRBV5-1,.,TRBJ1-1,CASSLEDGNTEAFF,TGCGCCAGCAGCTTGGAGGACGGGAACACTGAAGCTTTCTTT
many,TRBV12-3/TRBV12-4,TRBD1,TRBJ2-1,CASSPWTGGSYNEQFF,TGTGCCAGCAGTCCTTGGACAGGGGGCTCCTACAATGAGCAGTTCTTC
many,TRBV20-1,.,TRBJ1-2,CSARTATNYGYTF,TGCAGTGCTAGGACGGCTACTAACTATGGCTACACCTTC
many,TRBV28,.,TRBJ1-1,CASSTSWWNTEAFF,TGTGCCAGCAGTACCTCCTGGTGGAACACTGAAGCTTTCTTT
many,TRBV7-9,.,TRBJ1-2,CASSPEIYGYTF,TGTGCCAGCAGCCCAGAGATTTATGGCTACACCTTC
many,TRBV5-1,.,TRBJ2-1,CASRPTGSSYNEQFF,TGCGCCAGCAGGCCGACGGGGAGCTCCTACAATGAGCAGTTCTTC
many,TRBV10-3,TRBD2,TRBJ2-7,CAISSSGATYEQYF,TGTGCCATCAGTTCTAGCGGGGCCACCTACGAGCAGTACTTC
many,TRBV12-3/TRBV12-4,TRBD1,TRBJ1-2,CASNNRGRSGAYGYTF,TGTGCCAGCAACAACAGGGGTCGATCTGGGGCCTATGGCTACACCTTC
.,TRBV12-3/TRBV12-4,.,TRBJ2-5,CASSFPRGETQYF,TGTGCCAGCAGTTTTCCCCGAGGAGAGACCCAGTACTTC
many,TRBV5-1,TRBD1,TRBJ1-2,CASSLEGTVYGYTF,TGCGCCAGCAGCTTGGAAGGGACAGTCTATGGCTACACCTTC
many,TRBV12-3/TRBV12-4,.,TRBJ2-1,CASTLGQRRKGSSYNEQFF,TGTGCCAGCACCCTCGGTCAGCGCCGCAAGGGCAGCTCCTACAATGAGCAGTTCTTC
many,TRBV29-1,TRBD1,TRBJ1-1,CSVGQGSGTEAFF,TGCAGCGTCGGACAGGGCAGCGGCACTGAAGCTTTCTTT
many,TRBV5-1,TRBD2,TRBJ2-1,CASMGLAGGSNEQFF,TGCGCCAGCATGGGACTAGCGGGGGGGTCCAATGAGCAGTTCTTC
.,TRBV11-2,.,TRBJ2-1,CASSSITGRDNEQFF,TGTGCCAGCAGCTCCATCACAGGGAGGGACAATGAGCAGTTCTTC